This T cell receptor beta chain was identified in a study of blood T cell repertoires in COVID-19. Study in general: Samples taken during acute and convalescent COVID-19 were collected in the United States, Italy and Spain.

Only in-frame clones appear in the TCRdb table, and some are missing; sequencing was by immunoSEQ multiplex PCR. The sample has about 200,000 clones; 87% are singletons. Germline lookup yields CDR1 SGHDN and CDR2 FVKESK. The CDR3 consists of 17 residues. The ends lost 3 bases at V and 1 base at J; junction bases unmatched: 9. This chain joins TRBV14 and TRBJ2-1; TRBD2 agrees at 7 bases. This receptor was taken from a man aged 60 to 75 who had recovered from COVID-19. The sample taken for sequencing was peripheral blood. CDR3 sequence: CASSQPTSARSYNEQFF. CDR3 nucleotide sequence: TGTGCCAGCAGCCAGCCCACTAGCGCCCGGTCCTACAATGAGCAGTTCTTC. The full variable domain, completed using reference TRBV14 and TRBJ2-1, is EAGVTQFPSHSVIEKGQTVTLRCDPISGHDNLYWYRRVMGKEIKFLLHFVKESKQDESGMPNNRFLAERTGGTYSTLKVQPAELEDSGVYFCASSQPTSARSYNEQFFGPGTRLTVL.